These 24 T cell receptor beta chains originate from one sample sequenced in a study of blood T cell repertoires in COVID-19. TCRdb's table, derived via immunoSEQ multiplex PCR, lists solely in-frame clones and lacks some. The data hold 200,000 to 300,000 clones, with about 90% observed a single time. Sequenced: peripheral blood. Receptors originate from a woman aged 45-59 years with acute or convalescent COVID-19.

This clone was observed a single time. The chain links TRBV6-1 to TRBJ2-7; TRBD2 aligns across 7 bases. The CDR3 length is 15 residues. The trim removed 3 bases at V and 4 bases at J, leaving 9 bases unmatched. Germline V gene sequence: CDR1 MNHNS, CDR2 SASEGT. This CDR3 reads CASSEGGPRTYEQYF. CDR3 DNA: TGTGCCAGCAGTGAGGGAGGGCCGCGAACGTACGAGCAGTACTTC.

The chain uses TRBV30 and TRBJ1-4, with 7 nucleotides matching TRBD1. Trimming cost V 7 bases and J 9 bases; bases outside gene matches: 14. This CDR3 has 14 residues. From germline, CDR1 is GTSNPN and CDR2 SVGIG (reference sequence). In DNA form, the CDR3 reads TGTGCCTCTTTGGACTTAGGGGGCGAGAAAAAACTGTTTTTT. Protein: CASLDLGGEKKLFF.

The V gene is TRBV9, the J gene TRBJ2-1, with no clear D. The germline CDR1 and CDR2 sequences are SGDLS and YYNGEE. CDR3 size: 13 residues. V shed 0 bases and J shed 6 bases, with 7 bases lying between them. CDR3 sequence (DNA): TGTGCCAGCAGCGTAGGACTTCCCAATGAGCAGTTCTTC. Its translation is CASSVGLPNEQFF.

The chain uses TRBV30 and TRBJ2-7, with 9 bases lining up with TRBD2. V lost 4 bases, J lost 1 base, and 8 bases stayed unmatched. This CDR3 has 15 amino acids. Germline V gene lookup returns CDR1 GTSNPN and CDR2 SVGIG (reference sequence). The CDR3 region is CAWNSLAGYSYEQYF. In nucleotides, the CDR3 is TGTGCCTGGAATTCACTAGCGGGTTATTCCTACGAGCAGTACTTC.

The chain recombines TRBV28 with TRBJ2-7, with D hard to call. V lost 3 bases to trimming and J lost 3 bases, with 15 bases between them. Looked up from germline, CDR1 is MDHEN and CDR2 is SYDVKM. There are 15 residues in the CDR3. Here the CDR3 reads CASSLGQAVDYEQYF. The CDR3 DNA is TGTGCCAGCAGTTTGGGTCAGGCCGTGGACTACGAGCAGTACTTC.

This chain links TRBV5-6 with TRBJ2-3; no firm D call. With 3 bases removed from V and 3 bases from J, the gap between germline ends came to 23 bases. Germline CDR1 reads SGHDT; CDR2 reads YYEEEE. This CDR3 is built from 18 residues. CDR3 sequence (DNA): TGTGCCAGCAGCTCAACATCCTTTCCTAGGAGCCTTACAGATACGCAGTATTTT. Translated: CASSSTSFPRSLTDTQYF.

The chain recombines TRBV24-1 with TRBJ1-5; TRBD1 is a possible D gene (5 bases). Trimming stripped 4 bases from V and 9 bases from J, with 12 bases between. This CDR3 is 13 amino acids long. The V gene's germline CDR1 is KGHDR and CDR2 SFDVKD. CDR3 nucleotides: TGTGCCACCAGTGACCCCAGGGAAGGGCCCCAGCATTTT. Protein: CATSDPREGPQHF.

The chain uses TRBV13 and TRBJ2-2; D perhaps matches TRBD2 (6 bases). Germline V CDR1 and CDR2: PRHDT, FYEKMQ (reference sequence). The CDR3 runs 15 residues. Between the trimmed V and J ends, which lost 3 bases and 6 bases, there was a span of 14 bases. The CDR3 coding sequence is TGTGCCAGCAGCTTGGACGGGAGTAGTGCCGGGGAGCTGTTTTTT. Translation gives CASSLDGSSAGELFF.

This clone was seen ten or more times. The chain couples TRBV6-4 to TRBJ2-1; D may be TRBD2 (5 bases). In germline, CDR1 is MRHNA, CDR2 SNTAGT. This CDR3 spans 14 amino acids. V was cut by 7 bases and J by 0 bases, with 10 bases left in between. CDR3 sequence (DNA): TGTGCCAGCAAAGACACTAGCTCCTACAATGAGCAGTTCTTC. It encodes CASKDTSSYNEQFF.

The chain carries TRBV18 and TRBJ2-2; no firm D call. CDR3 size: 15 residues. Trimming removed 0 bases from V and 4 bases from J, with 9 bases in between. The germline V gene has CDR1 KGHSH and CDR2 LQKENI. This CDR3 is CASSPPSRSTGELFF. The DNA of the CDR3 is TGTGCCAGCTCACCACCTTCCAGGTCCACCGGGGAGCTGTTTTTT. The full variable domain, in which reference TRBV18 and TRBJ2-2 provide the parts outside the CDR3, is NAGVMQNPRHLVRRRGQEARLRCSPMKGHSHVYWYRQLPEEGLKFMVYLQKENIIDESGMPKERFSAEFPKEGPSILRIQQVVRGDSAAYFCASSPPSRSTGELFFGEGSRLTVL.

This sequence joins TRBV28 and TRBJ2-7, with a possible D match to TRBD2 (6 bases). The CDR3 loop spans 13 amino acids. In germline, CDR1 is MDHEN, CDR2 SYDVKM. V was shortened by 6 bases and J by 6 bases, with 15 bases between the two germline ends. In DNA form, the CDR3 reads TGTGCCAGCAGCTCCCATGCGGGGCGCGAGCAGTACTTC. This sequence encodes CASSSHAGREQYF.

In nucleotides, the CDR3 is TGCGCCAGCAGCCGAAGCGGGATGTCTGGAAACACCATATATTTT. Encoded protein: CASSRSGMSGNTIYF. The gene calls are TRBV4-3 and TRBJ1-3; D is unclear. Between the trimmed V and J ends, which lost 4 bases and 1 base, there was a span of 11 bases. Germline lookup yields CDR1 LGHNA and CDR2 YSLEER. This CDR3 has 15 amino acids.

The rearrangement uses TRBV25-1 and TRBJ1-1, with D unclear. The germline V and J ends were trimmed by 6 bases and 0 bases, with 5 bases remaining between them. The CDR3 has 12 residues. Germline assignment: CDR1 MGHDK and CDR2 SYGVNS. The chain's CDR3 is CASREVNTEAFF. CDR3 coding DNA: TGTGCCAGCAGGGAGGTGAACACTGAAGCTTTCTTT.

DNA of the CDR3: TGTGCCAGCAGTTCCGTTAGCACAGGCAATTCACCCCTCCACTTT. It specifies CASSSVSTGNSPLHF. The gene calls are TRBV5-6 and TRBJ1-6, with a possible D match to TRBD1 (5 bases). Looked up from germline, CDR1 is SGHDT and CDR2 is YYEEEE. V lost 5 bases and J lost 7, with 16 bases in between. CDR3 size: 15 residues.

The chain joins TRBV28 to TRBJ2-1, with D maybe TRBD2 (5 bases). Per the germline V gene, CDR1 is MDHEN and CDR2 is SYDVKM. Trimming removed 2 bases from V and 6 bases from J, with 14 bases in between. CDR3 length: 15 amino acids. The CDR3 here is CASSLGAEGSNEQFF. CDR3 bases: TGTGCCAGCAGTTTAGGAGCCGAGGGTAGCAATGAGCAGTTCTTC. The entire variable domain, with the rest obtained from reference TRBV28 and TRBJ2-1, is as follows: DVKVTQSSRYLVKRTGEKVFLECVQDMDHENMFWYRQDPGLGLRLIYFSYDVKMKEKGDIPEGYSVSREKKERFSLILESASTNQTSMYLCASSLGAEGSNEQFFGPGTRLTVL.

J is TRBJ1-3 and V is TRBV7-2; D call uncertain. The CDR3 consists of 13 residues. Germline lookup yields CDR1 SGHTA and CDR2 FQGNSA. Trimming stripped 1 base from V and 3 bases from J, with 4 bases between. The CDR3 region is CASSLVHGNTIYF. The CDR3 DNA sequence: TGTGCCAGCAGCTTAGTACATGGAAACACCATATATTTT.

The gene calls are TRBV7-8 and TRBJ2-2, with D perhaps TRBD2 (5 bases). Germline CDR1 and CDR2: SGHVS and FQNEAQ. This CDR3 has 14 residues. V lost 2 bases and J 7 bases, leaving 11 bases between the germline ends. CDR3 in amino acids: CASSLSGEGGELFF. In DNA, the CDR3 is TGTGCCAGCAGCTTATCGGGCGAGGGCGGGGAGCTGTTTTTT.

This chain links TRBV3-1 (or the pseudogene TRBV3-2) with TRBJ2-5, with TRBD1 matching over 12 bases. CDR1 is LGHDT and CDR2 is YNNKEL in the germline V gene (reference sequence). V dropped 4 bases and J dropped 5; count of bases not matched to a gene: 8. The length of the CDR3 is 16 residues. CDR3 region: CASSPKGTGGAETQYF. The CDR3 DNA is TGTGCCAGCAGCCCAAAAGGGACAGGGGGCGCCGAGACCCAGTACTTC.

The gene calls are TRBV29-1 and TRBJ1-1; D unresolved. V was trimmed by 4 bases and J by 1 base, leaving 7 bases between them. Germline loops: CDR1 SQVTM, CDR2 ANQGSEA. This CDR3 has 12 amino acids. The CDR3 DNA reads as TGCAGCGTTGCTAGCGCGAACACTGAAGCTTTCTTT. Its translation is CSVASANTEAFF. The entire variable domain, with the rest obtained from reference TRBV29-1 and TRBJ1-1, is as follows: SAVISQKPSRDICQRGTSLTIQCQVDSQVTMMFWYRQQPGQSLTLIATANQGSEATYESGFVIDKFPISRPNLTFSTLTVSNMSPEDSSIYLCSVASANTEAFFGQGTRLTVV.

This clone occurred once. The J gene is TRBJ2-7, the V gene TRBV2; weak D call: TRBD2 (6 bases). The CDR3 extends over 15 amino acids. V was pared by 4 bases and J by 8 bases, with 21 bases between. Per germline, CDR1 SNHLY and CDR2 FYNNEI. The CDR3 region has the DNA TGTGCCAGCAGTGTCGATTGGCAGGCGCGGGGCCAGCAGTACTTC. Its translation is CASSVDWQARGQQYF.

V and J are TRBV4-2 and TRBJ2-5, with 8 bases fitting TRBD2. The germline CDR1 and CDR2 sequences are LGHNA and YNFKEQ. The junction had 8 bases not matched to a gene; V was cut back by 0 bases and J by 5 bases. The CDR3 sequence is 16 residues long. The chain's CDR3 is CASSQDHGASGETQYF. The CDR3 DNA is TGTGCCAGCAGCCAAGATCACGGGGCTAGCGGGGAGACCCAGTACTTC.

The CDR3 DNA reads as TGTGCCAGCAGCCAAGGCTTCAGCGGCCTCTCCTACGAGCAGTACTTC. It codes for CASSQGFSGLSYEQYF. The chain combines TRBV3-1 (or the pseudogene TRBV3-2) with TRBJ2-7, with D maybe TRBD2 (5 bases). The germline CDR1 and CDR2 sequences are LGHDT and YNNKEL (reference sequence). The CDR3 extends over 16 amino acids. The V gene lost 1 base and the J gene lost 0 bases, with 13 bases spanning the gap.

This sequence joins TRBV4-1 and TRBJ1-2; D unresolved. CDR3 length: 17 residues. Trimming took off 0 bases at V and 4 bases at J, with 18 bases between the two ends. Per the germline V gene, CDR1 is MGHRA and CDR2 is YSYEKL. This CDR3 is CASSQDSSRIFVYGYTF. The CDR3 DNA reads as TGCGCCAGCAGCCAAGATAGTTCCAGGATATTTGTCTATGGCTACACCTTC.

The genes are TRBV12-3 or TRBV12-4 and TRBJ2-2; weak D call: TRBD2 (6 bases). The CDR3 sequence is 13 residues long. V was clipped by 6 bases and J by 6 bases, with 11 bases between them. The CDR3 nucleotides are TGTGCCAGCAGGGGACTGGCTGCCGGGGAGCTGTTTTTT. The encoded protein is CASRGLAAGELFF.